This T cell receptor beta chain was recovered during a study of PD-1 blockade in classical Hodgkin lymphoma (dated by TCRdb to the early 2020s). For the wider study: Nivolumab dosing was 3 mg/kg intravenously every 2 weeks, continuing until either disease progression or unacceptable toxicity. The study used TCR beta sequencing and CyTOF to define a peripheral blood immune signature of response to PD-1 blockade in classical Hodgkin lymphoma.

Reading from cysteine to phenylalanine, the CDR3 counts 17 amino acids. Just CDR3 DNA is preserved here, 51 bases in frame from base 1. The germline V gene supplies CDR1 SGDLS and CDR2 YYNGEE. Trimming removed 0 bases from V and 0 bases from J, leaving 13 bases between the germline ends. Genomic DNA was isolated using the Qiagen DNeasy kit from unsorted PBMCs as well as from negatively selected CD4+ and CD8+ fractions. TCR beta CDR3 regions were subjected to amplification by immunoSEQ multiplex PCR with primers that anneal to V and J segments. A synthetic immune receptor repertoire was used to minimize amplification bias, and remaining bias was computationally removed after sequencing. As for how the authors treated the data: Custom Python scripts were used to quantify repertoire diversity as the Shannon entropy index. The unsorted, CD4+ and CD8+ repertoires were each analyzed separately, with the exception of combined analyses, where CD4+ and CD8+ sequences were merged in silico. A clone was considered expanded if an increase in frequency of at least 2-fold after treatment relative to C1D1 was found, and a pseudocount of 0.5 was applied to clones undetected at baseline. Clones with 0 or 1 copy at C1D1 were classified as singleton clones, and clones with 2 or more copies were classified as non-singleton clones. By matching protein sequences in sorted samples from the same patient, clones expanded in unsorted samples were annotated as CD4+, CD8+ or unknown. Wilcoxon tests on paired samples were used to test diversity changes from C1D1 to C4D1. TCRdb took over this immuneACCESS table, retaining in-frame rearrangements with V and J assigned. Such tables are incomplete; in checked studies, under half of the missing clones stem from an unresolved V gene, and the remainder is unexplained. That table supplies the V and J calls and clone size; D and trimming were determined from the DNA. Counted in this sample were approximately 27,000 clones; around 79% of them appeared once. 18% of the sample comes from the top ten.

The sample's time point label is to be understood as: cycle 4 day 1 (C4D1), after more than five weeks of nivolumab. Every trial patient had relapsed following autologous stem cell transplantation, and prior brentuximab vedotin exposure was what differed among cohorts A, B and C. A total of roughly 60 patients with relapsed/refractory classical Hodgkin lymphoma made up the trial cohort, and each patient's best overall response was complete response, partial response or progressive disease. Single-agent nivolumab was administered to trial patients in the multi-cohort phase II CheckMate 205 trial. An independent review committee assessed best overall response using the 2007 International Working Group response criteria. Trial PBMCs were collected immediately before nivolumab initiation (C1D1) and during therapy at cycle 2 day 1 and cycle 4 day 1. After peripheral blood was drawn into 8 mL Vacutainer Cell Preparation Tubes, PBMCs were isolated by centrifugation and then cryopreserved.

On this clone: Its specific antigen is unknown. No per-base quality is available; no much larger clone lies one base away.

Findings and caveats that apply to the study as a whole: CD4+ but not CD8+ TCR diversity rose significantly by C4D1 (p=0.0027 vs p=0.16), most apparent in complete responders (p=0.02). Baseline TCR diversity was reported as lower in newly diagnosed patients than in healthy donors, and lower still in relapsed/refractory patients. The study was limited to a single clinical trial cohort, and causes of repertoire differences, possibly disease activity or prior therapy, remained undefined. Trial patients with a complete response had baseline diversity similar to that of newly diagnosed patients, while partial responders and progressors had significantly lower diversity. Patients starting nivolumab less than 1 year after ASCT had lower diversity and were excluded from later analyses to avoid confounding by immune reconstitution.

The sample was peripheral blood mononuclear cells (PBMCs), taken before the fourth cycle of nivolumab. The V and J genes are TRBV9 and TRBJ2-1, with the D gene tentatively TRBD1 or TRBD2, based on 5 matching bases in each. This sequence was found in a human donor with classical Hodgkin lymphoma. The nucleotide sequence reads as follows: TGTGCCAGCAGCGTAGTGGGGCGGGTTAGCTCCTACAATGAGCAGTTCTTC. Translated, this is CASSVVGRVSSYNEQFF. This CDR3, with the reference TRBV9 and TRBJ2-1 proteins standing in past its ends, gives the full variable domain DSGVTQTPKHLITATGQRVTLRCSPRSGDLSVYWYQQSLDQGLQFLIQYYNGEERAKGNILERFSAQQFPDLHSELNLSSLELGDSALYFCASSVVGRVSSYNEQFFGPGTRLTVL.